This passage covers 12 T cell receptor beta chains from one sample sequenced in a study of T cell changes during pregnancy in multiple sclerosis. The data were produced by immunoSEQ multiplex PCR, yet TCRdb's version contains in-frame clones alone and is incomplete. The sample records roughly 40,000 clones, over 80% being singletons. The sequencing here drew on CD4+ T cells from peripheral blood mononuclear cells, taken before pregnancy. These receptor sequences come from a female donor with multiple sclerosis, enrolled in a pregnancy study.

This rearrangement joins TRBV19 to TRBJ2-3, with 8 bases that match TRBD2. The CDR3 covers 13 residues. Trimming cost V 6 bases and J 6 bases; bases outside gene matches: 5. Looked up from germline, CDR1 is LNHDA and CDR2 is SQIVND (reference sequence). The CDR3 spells CASRGLAGDTQYF. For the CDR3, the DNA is TGTGCCAGTAGAGGACTAGCAGGGGATACGCAGTATTTT.

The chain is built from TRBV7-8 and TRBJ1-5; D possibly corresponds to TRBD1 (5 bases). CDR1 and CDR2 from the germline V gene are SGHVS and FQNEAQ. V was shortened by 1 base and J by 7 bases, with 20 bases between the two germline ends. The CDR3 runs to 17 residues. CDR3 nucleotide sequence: TGTGCCAGCAGCTTAGATCAGGGACTAGGCTGGAGCCAGCCCCAGCATTTT. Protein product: CASSLDQGLGWSQPQHF. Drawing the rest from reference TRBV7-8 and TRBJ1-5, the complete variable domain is GAGVSQSPRYKVAKRGQDVALRCDPISGHVSLFWYQQALGQGPEFLTYFQNEAQLDKSGLPSDRFFAERPEGSVSTLKIQRTQQEDSAVYLCASSLDQGLGWSQPQHFGDGTRLSIL.

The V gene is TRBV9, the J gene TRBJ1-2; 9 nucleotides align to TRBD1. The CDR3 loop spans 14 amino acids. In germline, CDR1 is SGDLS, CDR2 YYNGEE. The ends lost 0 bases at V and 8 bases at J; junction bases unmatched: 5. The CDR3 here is CASSVVGTGYGYTF. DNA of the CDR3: TGTGCCAGCAGCGTAGTGGGGACAGGGTACGGCTACACCTTC.

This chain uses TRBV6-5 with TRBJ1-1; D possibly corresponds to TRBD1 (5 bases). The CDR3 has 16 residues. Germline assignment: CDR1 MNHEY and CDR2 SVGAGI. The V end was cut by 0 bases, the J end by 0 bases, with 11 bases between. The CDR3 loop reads CASSYSGLALNTEAFF. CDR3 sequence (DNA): TGTGCCAGCAGTTACTCGGGGCTTGCCCTGAACACTGAAGCTTTCTTT.

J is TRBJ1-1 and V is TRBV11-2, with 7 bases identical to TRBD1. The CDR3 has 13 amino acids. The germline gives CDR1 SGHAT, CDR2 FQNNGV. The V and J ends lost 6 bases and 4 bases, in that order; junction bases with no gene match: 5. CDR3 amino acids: CASSSDRTTEAFF. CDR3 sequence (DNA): TGTGCCAGCAGTTCGGACAGGACCACTGAAGCTTTCTTT.

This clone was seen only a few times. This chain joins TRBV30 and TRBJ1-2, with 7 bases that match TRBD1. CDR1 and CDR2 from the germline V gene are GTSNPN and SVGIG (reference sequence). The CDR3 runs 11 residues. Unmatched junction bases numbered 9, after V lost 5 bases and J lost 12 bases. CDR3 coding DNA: TGTGCCTGGGTAGACAGGGTAGGCCACACCTTC. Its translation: CAWVDRVGHTF.

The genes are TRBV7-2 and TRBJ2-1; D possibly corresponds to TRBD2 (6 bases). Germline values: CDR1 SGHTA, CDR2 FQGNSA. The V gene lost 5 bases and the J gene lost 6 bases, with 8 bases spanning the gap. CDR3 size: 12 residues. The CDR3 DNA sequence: TGTGCCAGCAGCCCAGCGGGCAATGAGCAGTTCTTC. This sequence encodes CASSPAGNEQFF.

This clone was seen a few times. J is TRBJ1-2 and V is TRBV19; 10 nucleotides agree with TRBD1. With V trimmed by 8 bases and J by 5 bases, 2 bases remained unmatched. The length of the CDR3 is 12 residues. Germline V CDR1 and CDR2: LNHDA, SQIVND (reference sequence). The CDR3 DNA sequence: TGTGCCAGTTCGGGACAGGGGTATGGCTACACCTTC. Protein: CASSGQGYGYTF.

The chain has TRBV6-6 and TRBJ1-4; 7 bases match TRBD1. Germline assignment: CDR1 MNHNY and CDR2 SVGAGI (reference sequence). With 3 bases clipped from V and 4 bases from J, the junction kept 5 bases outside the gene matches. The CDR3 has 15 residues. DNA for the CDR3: TGTGCCAGCAGTTATTTCCGGGACAGTAATGAAAAACTGTTTTTT. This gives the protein CASSYFRDSNEKLFF.

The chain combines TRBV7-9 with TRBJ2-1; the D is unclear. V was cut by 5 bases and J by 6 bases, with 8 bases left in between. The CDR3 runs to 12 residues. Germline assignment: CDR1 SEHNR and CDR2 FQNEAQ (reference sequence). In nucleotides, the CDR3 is TGTGCCAGCAGCGAACTATCCAATGAGCAGTTCTTC. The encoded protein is CASSELSNEQFF.

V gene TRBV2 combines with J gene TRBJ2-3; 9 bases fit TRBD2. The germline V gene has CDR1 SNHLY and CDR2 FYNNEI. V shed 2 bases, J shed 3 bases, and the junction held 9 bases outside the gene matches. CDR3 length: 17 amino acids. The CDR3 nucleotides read TGTGCCAGCAGTGAAAGAGGCGGGGGGGCCAATACAGATACGCAGTATTTT. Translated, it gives CASSERGGGANTDTQYF.

The CDR3 spells CASSLTIAGTNEQFF. DNA for the CDR3: TGTGCCAGCAGCTTAACCATAGCGGGGACCAATGAGCAGTTCTTC. The chain couples TRBV7-3 to TRBJ2-1, with 8 bases lining up with TRBD2. The junction had 4 bases not matched to a gene; V was cut back by 0 bases and J by 6 bases. Germline V gives CDR1 SGHTA, CDR2 FQGTGA. The CDR3 runs 15 residues.